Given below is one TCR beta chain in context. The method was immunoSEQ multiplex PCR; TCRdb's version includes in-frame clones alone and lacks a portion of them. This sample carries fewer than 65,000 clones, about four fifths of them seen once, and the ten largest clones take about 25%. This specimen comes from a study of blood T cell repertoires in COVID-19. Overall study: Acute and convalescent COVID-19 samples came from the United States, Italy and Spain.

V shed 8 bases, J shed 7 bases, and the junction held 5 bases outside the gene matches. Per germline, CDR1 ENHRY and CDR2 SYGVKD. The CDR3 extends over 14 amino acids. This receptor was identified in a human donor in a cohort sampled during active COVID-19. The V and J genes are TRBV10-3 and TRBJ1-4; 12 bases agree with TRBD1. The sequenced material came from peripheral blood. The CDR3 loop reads CAISGGQGAEKLFF. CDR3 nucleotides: TGTGCCATCTCCGGGGGACAGGGGGCTGAAAAACTGTTTTTT.